These 19 T cell receptor beta chains were sequenced from one sample in a study of response to subunit inactivated influenza vaccine. TCRdb recomputed calls from the RT-PCR reads with MiXCR, one row per CDR3 protein. The table lists hundreds of thousands of distinct CDR3 sequences, approximately 10% of them singletons, with about 9.4% in the top ten. The specimen was PBMCs from blood, collected on the day of vaccination. These receptors were taken from a man in his fifties who received an inactivated influenza vaccine.

This clonotype was detected a few times. J is TRBJ2-5 and V is TRBV7-2, with TRBD1 identical over 7 bases. The germline V gene has CDR1 SGHTA and CDR2 FQGNSA. CDR3 length: 15 amino acids. V trimming: 5 bases; J trimming: 4 bases; junction bases outside the gene matches: 10. CDR3 loop: CASSRDDRVGETQYF. The CDR3 DNA is TGTGCCAGCAGCCGAGATGACAGGGTTGGAGAGACCCAGTACTTC. The full variable domain, with the rest looked up from reference TRBV7-2 and TRBJ2-5, is GAGVSQSPSNKVTEKGKDVELRCDPISGHTALYWYRQSLGQGLEFLIYFQGNSAPDKSGLPSDRFSAERTGGSVSTLTIQRTQQEDSAVYLCASSRDDRVGETQYFGPGTRLLVL.

This clonotype was counted between two and nine times. The chain is built from TRBV21-1 and TRBJ2-3. TRBV21-1 is a documented pseudogene. The CDR3 is 14 amino acids. The CDR3 is CASSKELSTDTQYF. CDR3 DNA: TGTGCCAGCAGCAAAGAGTTGAGCACAGATACGCAGTATTTT.

This chain links TRBV28 with TRBJ1-3; D gene unclear. V lost 5 bases and J 0 bases, leaving 11 bases between the germline ends. The CDR3 spans 15 residues. Germline assignment: CDR1 MDHEN and CDR2 SYDVKM. CDR3 sequence: CASSHRVRSGNTIYF. In DNA, the CDR3 is TGTGCCAGCAGTCATAGGGTTCGCTCTGGAAACACCATATATTTT.

In this sample, this clonotype turned up many times. This chain uses TRBV19 with TRBJ2-6; D could derive from TRBD1 or TRBD2 (5 bases each). V lost 3 bases, J lost 4 bases, and 10 bases lay in between. Per the germline V gene, CDR1 is LNHDA and CDR2 is SQIVND (reference sequence). The length of the CDR3 is 15 residues. CDR3 in DNA: TGTGCCAGTAGTATCGGGACGGGCGGGGCCAACGTCCTGACTTTC. Amino acid sequence: CASSIGTGGANVLTF.

The chain employs TRBV28 and TRBJ2-5; the D call may be TRBD1 or TRBD2 (6 bases each). The length of the CDR3 is 13 residues. CDR1 and CDR2 (germline): MDHEN, SYDVKM. The V end was cut by 10 bases, the J end by 5 bases, with 17 bases between. The CDR3 protein is CATLMGGRETQYF. CDR3 nucleotides: TGTGCCACCCTAATGGGGGGCAGGGAGACCCAGTACTTC.

The CDR3 DNA reads as TGCAGTGCTAGCTCCTCCCGGGACAGGACGACGTACTTC. Residues: CSASSSRDRTTYF. V and J are TRBV20-1 and TRBJ2-7; 8 bases are shared with TRBD1. Per germline, CDR1 DFQATT and CDR2 SNEGSKA (reference sequence). This CDR3 region has 13 residues. The V segment lost 3 bases and the J segment 12 bases; nucleotides outside the gene matches: 13.

CDR3 DNA sequence: TGTGCCAGCAGTCTTGGGTCCCAGGGCTCCTACAATGAGCAGTTCTTC. This encodes CASSLGSQGSYNEQFF. The genes are TRBV11-2 and TRBJ2-1; possible D gene TRBD1, 5 bases. Germline V gene lookup returns CDR1 SGHAT and CDR2 FQNNGV. Trimming removed 6 bases from V and 0 bases from J, with 15 bases in between. This CDR3 region has 16 residues.

The rearrangement links TRBV28 to TRBJ1-1; 7 bases line up with TRBD1. The germline gives CDR1 MDHEN, CDR2 SYDVKM. The CDR3 totals 14 residues. V lost 3 bases to trimming and J lost 5 bases; unmatched junction nucleotides: 6. This chain's CDR3 is CASSLSYRGTEAFF. The DNA for the CDR3 is TGTGCCAGCAGTTTGTCTTACAGGGGTACTGAAGCTTTCTTT.

This sequence joins TRBV21-1 and TRBJ1-4; the table's D call TRBD1 went unverified against the DNA. TRBV21-1 is listed as a pseudogene. This CDR3 spans 17 amino acids. CDR3 in amino acids: CASSRGTGGVTNEKLFF. The CDR3 coding sequence is TGTGCCAGCAGCCGGGGGACAGGGGGCGTAACTAATGAAAAACTGTTTTTT.

The V call is TRBV14, the J call TRBJ2-2, with TRBD1 matching over 8 bases. Germline loops: CDR1 SGHDN, CDR2 FVKESK. This CDR3 has 17 amino acids. Trimming at V came to 4 bases and at J to 6 bases, leaving 13 bases not matched to a gene. The CDR3 DNA reads TGTGCCAGCAGCCTTATTAAGGGCGACAGGGGATCCGGGGAGCTGTTTTTT. Protein: CASSLIKGDRGSGELFF.

This clonotype was seen a handful of times. This chain uses TRBV11-2 with TRBJ2-1; a possible D gene is TRBD2 (6 bases). Germline V gene data show CDR1 as SGHAT and CDR2 as FQNNGV. The CDR3 is 13 residues long. V was cut by 3 bases and J by 10 bases, with 13 bases left in between. DNA of the CDR3: TGTGCCAGCAGCTTCGATCCGGGGAGGGAGCAGTTCTTC. Translation: CASSFDPGREQFF. Full variable domain (rest looked up from reference TRBV11-2 and TRBJ2-1): EAGVAQSPRYKIIEKRQSVAFWCNPISGHATLYWYQQILGQGPKLLIQFQNNGVVDDSQLPKDRFSAERLKGVDSTLKIQPAKLEDSAVYLCASSFDPGREQFFGPGTRLTVL.

The chain recombines TRBV6-1 with TRBJ1-6, with D uncertain. V was cut by 2 bases and J by 7 bases, with 9 bases left in between. In germline, CDR1 is MNHNS, CDR2 SASEGT. This CDR3 contains 14 residues. This CDR3 reads CASSEFSGNSPLHF. The DNA for the CDR3 is TGTGCCAGCAGTGAATTTAGTGGAAATTCACCCCTCCACTTT.

This clonotype was observed at least ten times. V gene TRBV11-1 combines with J gene TRBJ2-2; D not certain. There are 15 residues in the CDR3. Germline CDR1 SGHAT, CDR2 FQDESV (reference sequence). Trimming cost V 5 bases and J 3 bases, with 13 bases left between them. CDR3 nucleotide sequence: TGTGCCAGCAGCCGGACGGACCGATACACCGGGGAGCTGTTTTTT. Translating gives CASSRTDRYTGELFF.

The CDR3 protein is CASSAPRDRGTGELFF. DNA for the CDR3: TGTGCCAGCAGCGCCCCCAGGGACAGGGGCACCGGGGAGCTGTTTTTT. The chain carries TRBV9 and TRBJ2-2, with TRBD1 matching over 10 bases. The CDR3 contains 16 residues. J lost 4 bases, V lost 3 bases, and 6 bases had no gene match. The germline CDR1 and CDR2 sequences are SGDLS and YYNGEE. The entire variable domain, with the rest obtained from reference TRBV9 and TRBJ2-2, is as follows: DSGVTQTPKHLITATGQRVTLRCSPRSGDLSVYWYQQSLDQGLQFLIQYYNGEERAKGNILERFSAQQFPDLHSELNLSSLELGDSALYFCASSAPRDRGTGELFFGEGSRLTVL.

The chain has TRBV7-2 and TRBJ2-7; D unresolved. The CDR3 extends over 12 amino acids. Trimming removed 8 bases at V and 6 bases at J, with 14 bases between. Germline V gene lookup returns CDR1 SGHTA and CDR2 FQGNSA. The CDR3 here is CASSLLGLEQYF. The CDR3 region has the DNA TGTGCCAGCTCCTTGCTAGGTCTCGAGCAGTACTTC.

The table lists this clonotype with a few counts. V and J are TRBV10-2 and TRBJ1-2; maybe TRBD1 (6 bases). Germline V gene data show CDR1 as WSHSY and CDR2 as SAAADI. Trimming took 6 bases from V and 8 from J, leaving 16 bases between them. The CDR3 is 13 residues long. The CDR3 bases are TGCGCCAGCAGCGGGGGCAAGATGGGGGGCTACACCTTC. Encoded protein: CASSGGKMGGYTF.

This clonotype was detected a few times. The rearrangement links TRBV15 to TRBJ2-2, with 7 bases aligning to TRBD2. After removal of 1 base from V and 1 base from J, the junction contained 3 bases not matched to a gene. Germline V CDR1 and CDR2: LNHNV, YYDKDF (reference sequence). The CDR3 runs 16 residues. CDR3 nucleotides: TGTGCCACCAGCAGAGGGGCGGGAGAGAACACCGGGGAGCTGTTTTTT. Its translation is CATSRGAGENTGELFF.

This clonotype came up a few times. This chain links TRBV12-3 or TRBV12-4 with TRBJ1-1; a weak D match, TRBD1 (6 bases). V lost 7 bases and J 11 bases, leaving 17 bases between the germline ends. This CDR3 spans 12 amino acids. The CDR3: CASTPGTTKAFF. The DNA of the CDR3 is TGTGCCAGCACCCCCGGGACAACAAAGGCTTTCTTT.

The CDR3 bases are TGTGCCAGCAGCCTCATTAGCGGGACAGGGGGCGGTGAGACCCAGTACTTC. Amino acids: CASSLISGTGGGETQYF. This chain links TRBV28 with TRBJ2-5; TRBD1 agrees at 12 bases. This CDR3 spans 17 amino acids. From germline, CDR1 is MDHEN and CDR2 SYDVKM. The J segment lost 5 bases and the V segment lost 6 bases, leaving 13 bases of the junction unmatched.